The next 7 T cell receptor beta chains were all read from a single sample in a study of blood T cell repertoires in COVID-19. Assay used: immunoSEQ multiplex PCR; TCRdb lists only in-frame clones, some missing. Of some 240,000 clones detected, around 80% appear once; the ten largest clones hold roughly 1.4%. Sequenced input: peripheral blood. The source is a woman aged 40 to 55 who had recovered from COVID-19.

The V gene is TRBV29-1, the J gene TRBJ2-2; perhaps TRBD1 as D (6 bases). The germline V gene has CDR1 SQVTM and CDR2 ANQGSEA. The CDR3 has 14 residues. The V gene lost 5 bases and the J gene lost 2 bases, with 12 bases spanning the gap. The CDR3 sequence: CSVREQGNTGELFF. The CDR3 DNA is TGCAGCGTTAGGGAACAGGGCAACACCGGGGAGCTGTTTTTT.

The V gene is TRBV30, the J gene TRBJ1-5; unclear D gene. Germline V lookup: CDR1 GTSNPN, CDR2 SVGIG (reference sequence). The germline V and J ends were trimmed by 1 base and 0 bases, with 7 bases remaining between them. The CDR3 is 14 amino acids. The CDR3 here is CAWSAGYSNQPQHF. CDR3 in DNA: TGTGCCTGGAGTGCGGGTTATAGCAATCAGCCCCAGCATTTT.

This clone was seen a few times. The rearrangement links TRBV3-1 (or the pseudogene TRBV3-2) to TRBJ2-7, with D tentatively TRBD1 (6 bases). Looked up from germline, CDR1 is LGHDT and CDR2 is YNNKEL (reference sequence). This CDR3 comprises 16 residues. Trimming shortened V by 0 bases and J by 4 bases, and 16 bases separated the two germline ends. The CDR3 region is CASSQEIWGLAYEQYF. The DNA of the CDR3 is TGTGCCAGCAGCCAAGAGATTTGGGGGCTAGCATACGAGCAGTACTTC.

This clone was detected a few times. The chain is built from TRBV5-1 and TRBJ2-5, with 7 bases identical to TRBD2. The CDR3 length is 14 residues. The V segment lost 2 bases and the J segment 3 bases; nucleotides outside the gene matches: 4. From germline, CDR1 is SGHRS and CDR2 YFSETQ. CDR3 bases: TGCGCCAGCAGCTTTACGGCGGGGGAAGAGACCCAGTACTTC. As protein: CASSFTAGEETQYF.

V is TRBV15 and J is TRBJ1-2, with 7 bases lining up with TRBD1. Germline trimming cut 1 base from V and 8 bases from J; bases unmatched to any gene: 7. This CDR3 spans 14 amino acids. The germline CDR1 and CDR2 sequences are LNHNV and YYDKDF (reference sequence). The DNA of the CDR3 is TGTGCCACCAGCAGAGGGACGACAGGGAACGGCTACACCTTC. Its protein is CATSRGTTGNGYTF.

The rearrangement links TRBV7-2 to TRBJ2-1, with 9 positions matching TRBD2. From germline, CDR1 is SGHTA and CDR2 FQGNSA. This CDR3 comprises 15 residues. V was clipped by 7 bases and J by 6 bases; unmatched bases: 10. The CDR3 region is CASTLSGGNSNEQFF. CDR3 coding DNA: TGTGCCAGCACCCTTAGCGGGGGAAACTCCAATGAGCAGTTCTTC. Combining the CDR3 with reference TRBV7-2 and TRBJ2-1 gives the whole variable domain GAGVSQSPSNKVTEKGKDVELRCDPISGHTALYWYRQSLGQGLEFLIYFQGNSAPDKSGLPSDRFSAERTGGSVSTLTIQRTQQEDSAVYLCASTLSGGNSNEQFFGPGTRLTVL.

The rearrangement links TRBV7-2 to TRBJ2-1, with TRBD2 identical over 8 bases. The CDR3 covers 14 residues. V lost 6 bases to trimming and J lost 8 bases; unmatched junction nucleotides: 9. Germline V gene lookup returns CDR1 SGHTA and CDR2 FQGNSA. The CDR3 is CASSPGLVVDEQFF. CDR3 sequence (DNA): TGTGCCAGCAGTCCGGGACTAGTCGTGGATGAGCAGTTCTTC.